The 19 T cell receptor beta chains below come from one sample, sequenced in a study of blood T cell repertoires in COVID-19. The assay was immunoSEQ multiplex PCR, and TCRdb's table has in-frame clones only and misses some. The sample lists fewer than 150,000 clones; more than 70% were seen once. The specimen sequenced was peripheral blood. The receptors shown here come from a woman aged 55-69 years with acute or convalescent COVID-19.

The J gene is TRBJ1-6, the V gene TRBV6-5, with a possible D match to TRBD1 (5 bases). Germline V gene data show CDR1 as MNHEY and CDR2 as SVGAGI. Trimming left V 8 bases short and J 6 bases short, with 14 bases between. The CDR3 contains 14 residues. The CDR3 here is CASPGQEINSPLHF. The CDR3 coding sequence is TGTGCCAGCCCCGGACAAGAGATTAATTCACCCCTCCACTTT.

This clone was seen more than once but under ten times. The chain combines TRBV24-1 with TRBJ2-5, with D possibly TRBD1 on 5 matching bases. V gave up 4 bases and J gave up 5 bases, with 13 bases separating them. From germline, CDR1 is KGHDR and CDR2 SFDVKD. The CDR3 is 14 residues long. Here the CDR3 reads CATSDPGSVETQYF. The CDR3 region has the DNA TGTGCCACCAGTGACCCAGGGTCGGTGGAGACCCAGTACTTC.

CDR3 bases: TGCAGTGCTAGTCTAGGAGACAATGAGCAGTTCTTC. Its protein product is CSASLGDNEQFF. The chain is built from TRBV20-1 and TRBJ2-1; the D is unclear. The CDR3 loop spans 12 amino acids. V gave up 3 bases and J gave up 5 bases, with 8 bases separating them. From germline, CDR1 is DFQATT and CDR2 SNEGSKA (reference sequence).

The chain employs TRBV5-1 and TRBJ2-1; D perhaps matches TRBD2 (6 bases). V lost 4 bases and J 7 bases, leaving 15 bases between the germline ends. From germline, CDR1 is SGHRS and CDR2 YFSETQ. The CDR3 extends over 14 amino acids. The DNA of the CDR3 is TGCGCCAGCAGCCTTGACGGGACTGTGAATGAGCAGTTCTTC. This translates into CASSLDGTVNEQFF.

The genes are TRBV12-5 and TRBJ1-3, with a tentative D call TRBD1 (6 bases). CDR1 is LGHNT and CDR2 is FRNRAP in the germline V gene. V was cut by 7 bases and J by 4 bases, with 14 bases left in between. The CDR3 totals 14 residues. DNA of the CDR3: TGTGCTAGTGCCTGGGGCAGGGGAGGAAACACCATATATTTT. It codes for CASAWGRGGNTIYF. The full variable domain, rest sourced from reference TRBV12-5 and TRBJ1-3, is DARVTQTPRHKVTEMGQEVTMRCQPILGHNTVFWYRQTMMQGLELLAYFRNRAPLDDSGMPKDRFSAEMPDATLATLKIQPSEPRDSAVYFCASAWGRGGNTIYFGEGSWLTVV.

This clone was seen a single time. The V and J genes are TRBV5-1 and TRBJ2-3; TRBD2 might be the D (6 bases). V was shortened by 4 bases and J by 5 bases, with 11 bases between the two germline ends. The CDR3 is 13 residues long. The germline V gene encodes CDR1 SGHRS and CDR2 YFSETQ. Here the CDR3 reads CASSAGPGDTQYF. The DNA for the CDR3 is TGCGCCAGCAGCGCGGGACCGGGAGATACGCAGTATTTT. The full variable domain, completed using reference TRBV5-1 and TRBJ2-3, is KAGVTQTPRYLIKTRGQQVTLSCSPISGHRSVSWYQQTPGQGLQFLFEYFSETQRNKGNFPGRFSGRQFSNSRSEMNVSTLELGDSALYLCASSAGPGDTQYFGPGTRLTVL.

This clone came up once. The J gene is TRBJ2-1, the V gene TRBV28; 8 bases map to TRBD1. The trim removed 4 bases at V and 7 bases at J, leaving 6 bases unmatched. This CDR3 has 14 residues. The V gene's germline CDR1 is MDHEN and CDR2 SYDVKM. As DNA, the CDR3 is TGTGCCAGCAGTTCCTTACAGGGGGGAAATGAGCAGTTCTTC. Protein: CASSSLQGGNEQFF. The full variable domain, completed using reference TRBV28 and TRBJ2-1, is DVKVTQSSRYLVKRTGEKVFLECVQDMDHENMFWYRQDPGLGLRLIYFSYDVKMKEKGDIPEGYSVSREKKERFSLILESASTNQTSMYLCASSSLQGGNEQFFGPGTRLTVL.

This rearrangement joins TRBV6-6 to TRBJ1-2, with TRBD1 matching 7 bases. The CDR3 totals 15 residues. The V segment lost 2 bases and the J segment 7 bases; nucleotides outside the gene matches: 10. CDR1 is MNHNY and CDR2 is SVGAGI in the germline V gene (reference sequence). CDR3 sequence: CASSYTLQGDAGYTF. The CDR3 region has the DNA TGTGCCAGCAGTTACACATTGCAGGGGGATGCTGGCTACACCTTC.

J is TRBJ2-1 and V is TRBV10-3; 8 bases agree with TRBD2. Germline CDR1 ENHRY, CDR2 SYGVKD. The CDR3 consists of 14 residues. Trimming cost V 6 bases and J 8 bases; bases outside gene matches: 9. The CDR3 DNA is TGTGCCATCAGCCTGGGACTAGATGGGGATGAGCAGTTCTTC. It translates to CAISLGLDGDEQFF.

The chain carries TRBV19 and TRBJ2-7; TRBD1 aligns across 8 bases. V trimming: 3 bases; J trimming: 4 bases; junction bases outside the gene matches: 2. Germline V gene data show CDR1 as LNHDA and CDR2 as SQIVND (reference sequence). This CDR3 is 13 amino acids long. CDR3 sequence: CASSIDRGYEQYF. In nucleotides, the CDR3 is TGTGCCAGTAGTATCGACAGGGGATACGAGCAGTACTTC.

V gene TRBV5-4 combines with J gene TRBJ1-1, with TRBD1 as a possible D gene (6 bases). Trimming removed 4 bases from V and 0 bases from J, with 10 bases in between. From germline, CDR1 is SGHNT and CDR2 YYREEE (reference sequence). This CDR3 region has 14 residues. Here the CDR3 reads CASSPTGVNTEAFF. The CDR3, as DNA: TGTGCCAGCAGCCCGACAGGTGTGAACACTGAAGCTTTCTTT.

V usage is TRBV11-2 and J usage is TRBJ2-7; TRBD1 aligns across 8 bases. The CDR3 spans 14 residues. Looked up from germline, CDR1 is SGHAT and CDR2 is FQNNGV. The V segment lost 5 bases and the J segment 3 bases; nucleotides outside the gene matches: 6. CDR3 coding DNA: TGTGCCAGCAGCGTCGACAGGGGTAACTACGAGCAGTACTTC. Amino acids: CASSVDRGNYEQYF.

The chain links TRBV19 to TRBJ1-4; TRBD1 agrees at 8 bases. Per germline, CDR1 LNHDA and CDR2 SQIVND (reference sequence). This CDR3 comprises 12 residues. Unmatched junction bases numbered 6, after V lost 4 bases and J lost 14 bases. The DNA of the CDR3 is TGTGCCAGTAGTACCGGACAGGGCACCCTGTTTTTT. It translates to CASSTGQGTLFF.

The chain combines TRBV19 with TRBJ2-3; tentative D call: TRBD1 (5 bases). V shed 7 bases and J shed 4 bases, with 15 bases lying between them. There are 14 residues in the CDR3. The germline V gene has CDR1 LNHDA and CDR2 SQIVND (reference sequence). The CDR3 DNA follows: TGTGCCAGTAACGGTCAGGGCGGCTCAGATACGCAGTATTTT. Translating gives CASNGQGGSDTQYF.

The chain couples TRBV5-1 to TRBJ1-2, with D possibly TRBD1 on 6 matching bases. This CDR3 is 15 amino acids long. The ends were cut back, 4 bases at V and 5 bases at J, with 18 bases in the middle. Germline CDR1 is SGHRS and CDR2 is YFSETQ. CDR3 sequence reads: CASSKGHQRDYGYTF. The CDR3 DNA follows: TGCGCCAGCAGCAAGGGACATCAGAGGGATTATGGCTACACCTTC.

The chain employs TRBV7-2 and TRBJ1-2; no clear D. The CDR3 extends over 13 amino acids. Trimming took 1 base from V and 7 from J, leaving 10 bases between them. The V gene's germline CDR1 is SGHTA and CDR2 FQGNSA. The CDR3 DNA reads as TGTGCCAGCAGCTTAGAGCGAAATCGTGGCTACACCTTC. Amino acids: CASSLERNRGYTF.

The rearrangement links TRBV11-2 to TRBJ1-1; no clear D. Germline V lookup: CDR1 SGHAT, CDR2 FQNNGV. V was pared by 5 bases and J by 0 bases, with 10 bases between. The CDR3 is 14 residues long. The CDR3 DNA follows: TGTGCCAGCAGCGAGATGGTCGTGAACACTGAAGCTTTCTTT. Residues: CASSEMVVNTEAFF.

CDR3 sequence reads: CASSLEIGVPALFF. In nucleotides, the CDR3 is TGTGCCAGCAGCTTAGAGATCGGGGTACCAGCTCTGTTCTTC. The rearrangement joins TRBV7-3 to TRBJ2-1, with D perhaps TRBD2 (5 bases). In germline, CDR1 is SGHTA, CDR2 FQGTGA. This CDR3 region has 14 residues. V was clipped by 2 bases and J by 15 bases, with 20 bases between them.

This clone was picked up a small number of times. The chain recombines TRBV19 with TRBJ2-2; 9 nucleotides line up with TRBD2. This CDR3 spans 16 amino acids. Germline assignment: CDR1 LNHDA and CDR2 SQIVND (reference sequence). With 3 bases clipped from V and 4 bases from J, the junction kept 6 bases outside the gene matches. The CDR3 is CASSIELAGFTGELFF. CDR3 DNA sequence: TGTGCCAGTAGTATCGAACTAGCGGGTTTCACCGGGGAGCTGTTTTTT.